These 10 T cell receptor beta chains originate from one sample sequenced in a study of T cells after yellow fever vaccination. TCRdb redid the calling of the 5' RACE reads with MiXCR, one entry per CDR3 protein. The sample carries hundreds of thousands of distinct CDR3 sequences, around an eighth recorded once. This material consisted of PBMCs, taken on the day of the yellow fever booster vaccination. All receptors come from a man aged 30-40 years who received the YFV17D yellow fever vaccine.

J is TRBJ1-2 and V is TRBV20-1; weak D call: TRBD1 (5 bases). Germline V gives CDR1 DFQATT, CDR2 SNEGSKA (reference sequence). The V end lost 8 bases, the J end lost 1 base, and 20 bases lay between the germline ends. The CDR3 loop spans 15 amino acids. The chain's CDR3 is CSSNGADGDNYGYTF. Written as DNA, the CDR3 is TGCAGTTCGAATGGGGCCGACGGAGATAACTATGGCTACACCTTC.

In its sample, this clonotype was seen a few times. The chain is built from TRBV7-2 and TRBJ1-6, with D unresolved. V lost 0 bases to trimming and J lost 7 bases, with 1 base between them. Per germline, CDR1 SGHTA and CDR2 FQGNSA. This CDR3 region has 12 residues. CDR3 loop: CASSLANSPLHF. As DNA, the CDR3 is TGTGCCAGCAGCTTAGCCAATTCACCCCTCCACTTT. Using reference TRBV7-2 and TRBJ1-6 for the parts outside the CDR3, the full variable domain is GAGVSQSPSNKVTEKGKDVELRCDPISGHTALYWYRQSLGQGLEFLIYFQGNSAPDKSGLPSDRFSAERTGGSVSTLTIQRTQQEDSAVYLCASSLANSPLHFGNGTRLTVT.

This clonotype turned up a few times. The rearrangement joins TRBV7-8 to TRBJ2-2, with 10 bases that match TRBD1. This CDR3 comprises 17 residues. From germline, CDR1 is SGHVS and CDR2 FQNEAQ. V gave up 7 bases and J gave up 0 bases; unmatched junction bases: 8. The CDR3: CASIGGQGISNTGELFF. DNA of the CDR3: TGTGCCAGCATCGGGGGACAGGGGATATCGAACACCGGGGAGCTGTTTTTT. The complete variable domain, with remaining parts taken from reference TRBV7-8 and TRBJ2-2, reads GAGVSQSPRYKVAKRGQDVALRCDPISGHVSLFWYQQALGQGPEFLTYFQNEAQLDKSGLPSDRFFAERPEGSVSTLKIQRTQQEDSAVYLCASIGGQGISNTGELFFGEGSRLTVL.

V usage is TRBV7-2 and J usage is TRBJ2-7; a possible D gene is TRBD2 (6 bases). This CDR3 is built from 14 residues. V was shortened by 6 bases and J by 4 bases, with 16 bases between the two germline ends. The V gene's germline CDR1 is SGHTA and CDR2 FQGNSA. The CDR3 reads CASRPGGPWYEQYF. CDR3 DNA: TGTGCCAGCAGACCAGGAGGGCCCTGGTACGAGCAGTACTTC.

The chain has TRBV20-1 and TRBJ2-1; 7 nucleotides match TRBD2. The CDR3 covers 16 residues. Unmatched junction bases numbered 19, after V lost 4 bases and J lost 10 bases. Germline V gene data show CDR1 as DFQATT and CDR2 as SNEGSKA (reference sequence). The CDR3 nucleotides are TGCAGTGCTATAAGTCAGGGACTACAAGGTGGCGGCGAGCAGTTCTTC. It encodes CSAISQGLQGGGEQFF.

This chain joins TRBV11-1 and TRBJ1-2, with 10 bases aligning to TRBD1. J gave up 4 bases and V 4 bases, and 21 bases lay outside the gene matches. The CDR3 length is 20 residues. CDR1 is SGHAT and CDR2 is FQDESV in the germline V gene (reference sequence). CDR3 in amino acids: CASSSYLSTGGRGGGYGYTF. CDR3 nucleotides: TGTGCCAGCAGCTCGTACCTCTCGACAGGGGGCAGAGGCGGTGGCTATGGCTACACCTTC.

The chain links TRBV10-3 to TRBJ2-7; 8 nucleotides align to TRBD2. CDR3 length equals 13 residues. Germline CDR1 reads ENHRY; CDR2 reads SYGVKD. With 6 bases clipped from V and 11 bases from J, the junction kept 12 bases outside the gene matches. CDR3 sequence: CAIRELADTSEYF. The CDR3 nucleotides read TGTGCCATCAGGGAACTAGCGGATACGAGTGAGTACTTC.

The CDR3 loop reads CATSDFFRPGTESPYEQYF. The CDR3 nucleotides read TGTGCCACCAGTGATTTTTTCAGGCCGGGCACGGAGAGCCCCTACGAGCAGTACTTC. This chain links TRBV24-1 with TRBJ2-7; D remains unclear. The CDR3 is 19 amino acids. V was cut by 1 base and J by 2 bases, with 23 bases left in between. Germline V gene sequence: CDR1 KGHDR, CDR2 SFDVKD.

This chain joins TRBV6-2 or TRBV6-3 and TRBJ2-1, with D unclear. Per germline, CDR1 MNHEY and CDR2 SVGEGT. V was pared by 6 bases and J by 7 bases, with 7 bases between. The CDR3 sequence is 11 residues long. CDR3 bases: TGTGCCAGCAGGGATTTAAATGAGCAGTTCTTC. Amino acids: CASRDLNEQFF.

This clonotype occurred a few times. V gene TRBV20-1 combines with J gene TRBJ2-5; TRBD1 is a possible D gene (5 bases). Trimming stripped 2 bases from V and 1 base from J, with 11 bases between. In germline, CDR1 is DFQATT, CDR2 SNEGSKA (reference sequence). The length of the CDR3 is 14 residues. The CDR3 bases are TGCAGTGCTAGACCGGTGCAGGGCCAAGAGACCCAGTACTTC. As protein: CSARPVQGQETQYF.